This TCR beta chain is from a study of long-term antiretroviral therapy in people with HIV. The run of the v3.0 immunoSEQ assay was at survey level. Sequencing was performed with immunoSEQ multiplex PCR; in TCRdb, only in-frame clones are kept and a portion is missing. The sample records about 27,000 clones, nearly 85% being singletons. This CDR3 spans 13 amino acids. The ends were cut back, 5 bases at V and 4 bases at J, with 9 bases in the middle. Germline CDR1 is SEHNR and CDR2 is FQNEAQ (reference sequence). The chain recombines TRBV7-9 with TRBJ1-3; D not resolved. Here the sequenced sample was unsorted PBMCs, taken 0.8 years before starting antiretroviral therapy. The clonotype comes from a man aged 18-30 years with HIV. The CDR3 loop reads CASSPRSGNTIYF. The DNA for the CDR3 is TGTGCCAGCAGCCCTCGGTCCGGAAACACCATATATTTT. Drawing the rest from reference TRBV7-9 and TRBJ1-3, the complete variable domain is DTGVSQNPRHKITKRGQNVTFRCDPISEHNRLYWYRQTLGQGPEFLTYFQNEAQLEKSRLLSDRFSAERPKGSFSTLEIQRTEQGDSAMYLCASSPRSGNTIYFGEGSWLTVV.